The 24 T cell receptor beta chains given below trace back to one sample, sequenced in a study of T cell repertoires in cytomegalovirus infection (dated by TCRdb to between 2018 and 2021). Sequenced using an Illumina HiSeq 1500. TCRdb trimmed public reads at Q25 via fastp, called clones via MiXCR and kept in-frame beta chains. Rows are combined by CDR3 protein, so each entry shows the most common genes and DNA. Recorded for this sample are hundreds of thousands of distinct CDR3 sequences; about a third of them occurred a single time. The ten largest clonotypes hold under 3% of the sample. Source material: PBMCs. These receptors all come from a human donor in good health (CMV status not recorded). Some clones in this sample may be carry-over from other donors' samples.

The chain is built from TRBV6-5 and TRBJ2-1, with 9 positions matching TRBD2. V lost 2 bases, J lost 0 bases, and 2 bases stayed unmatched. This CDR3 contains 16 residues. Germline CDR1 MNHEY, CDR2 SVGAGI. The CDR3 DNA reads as TGTGCCAGCAGTTACCTTAGCGGGAGCTCCTACAATGAGCAGTTCTTC. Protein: CASSYLSGSSYNEQFF.

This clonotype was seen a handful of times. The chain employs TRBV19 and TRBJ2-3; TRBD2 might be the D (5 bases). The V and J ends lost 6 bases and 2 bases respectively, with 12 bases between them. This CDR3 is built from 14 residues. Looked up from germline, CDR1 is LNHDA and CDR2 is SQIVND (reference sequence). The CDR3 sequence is CASRRGNPTDTQYF. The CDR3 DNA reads TGTGCCAGTAGACGGGGAAACCCCACAGATACGCAGTATTTT.

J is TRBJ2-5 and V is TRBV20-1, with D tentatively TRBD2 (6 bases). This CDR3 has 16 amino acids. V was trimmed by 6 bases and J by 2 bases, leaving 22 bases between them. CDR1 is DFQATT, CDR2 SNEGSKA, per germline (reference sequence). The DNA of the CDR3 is TGCAGTGCCCGCGGACCCAGGAGGGTCACTCAAGAGACCCAGTACTTC. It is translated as CSARGPRRVTQETQYF.

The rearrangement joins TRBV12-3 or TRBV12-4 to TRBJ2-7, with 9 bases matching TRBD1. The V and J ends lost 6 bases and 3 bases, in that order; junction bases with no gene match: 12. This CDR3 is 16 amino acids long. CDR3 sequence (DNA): TGTGCCAGCAGCCTAATTCTCGGGACAGGGCACTACGAGCAGTACTTC. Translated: CASSLILGTGHYEQYF.

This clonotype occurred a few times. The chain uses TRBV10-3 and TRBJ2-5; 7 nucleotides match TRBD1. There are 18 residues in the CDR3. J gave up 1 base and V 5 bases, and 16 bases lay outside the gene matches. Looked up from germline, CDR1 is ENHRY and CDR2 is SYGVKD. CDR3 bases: TGTGCCATCAGTCCTAAACCCCGGGACAGCCAATTCCAAGAGACCCAGTACTTC. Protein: CAISPKPRDSQFQETQYF.

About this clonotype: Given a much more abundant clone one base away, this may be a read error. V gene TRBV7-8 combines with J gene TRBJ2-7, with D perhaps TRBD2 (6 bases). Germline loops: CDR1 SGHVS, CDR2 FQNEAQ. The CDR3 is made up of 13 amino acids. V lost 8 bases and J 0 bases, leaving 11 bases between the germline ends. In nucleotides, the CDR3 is TGTGCCAGCTGTAGCGGAAACTCCTACGAGCAGTACTTC. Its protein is CASCSGNSYEQYF.

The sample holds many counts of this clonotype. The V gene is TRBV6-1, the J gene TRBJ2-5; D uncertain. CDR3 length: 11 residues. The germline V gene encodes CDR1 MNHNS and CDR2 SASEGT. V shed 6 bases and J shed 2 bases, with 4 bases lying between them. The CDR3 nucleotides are TGTGCCAGCAGGATTCAAGAGACCCAGTACTTC. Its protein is CASRIQETQYF.

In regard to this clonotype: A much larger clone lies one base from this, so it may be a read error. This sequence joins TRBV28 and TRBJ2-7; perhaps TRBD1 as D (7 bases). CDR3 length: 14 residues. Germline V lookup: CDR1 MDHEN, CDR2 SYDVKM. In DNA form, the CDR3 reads TGTGACAGCACCTCACTGACAGGGAGGTACGAGCAGTACTTC. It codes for CDSTSLTGRYEQYF.

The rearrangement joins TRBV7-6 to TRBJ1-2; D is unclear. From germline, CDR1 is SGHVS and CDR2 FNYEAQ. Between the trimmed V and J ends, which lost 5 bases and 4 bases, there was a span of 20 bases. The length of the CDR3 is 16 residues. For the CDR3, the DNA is TGTGCCAGCAGCCGAGATCTAGGCGCCGGACTCTATGGCTACACCTTC. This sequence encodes CASSRDLGAGLYGYTF.

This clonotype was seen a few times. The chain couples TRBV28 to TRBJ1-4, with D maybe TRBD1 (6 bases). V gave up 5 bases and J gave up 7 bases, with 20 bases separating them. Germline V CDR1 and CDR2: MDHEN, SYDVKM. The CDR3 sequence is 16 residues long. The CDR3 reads CASSGTRQDRGEKLFF. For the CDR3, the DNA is TGTGCCAGCAGTGGGACCCGACAGGATCGGGGTGAAAAACTGTTTTTT.

The CDR3: CASSPGQKSSGNTIYF. CDR3 nucleotides: TGTGCCAGCAGCCCTGGACAGAAGAGCTCTGGAAACACCATATATTTT. This chain uses TRBV5-5 with TRBJ1-3, with D tentatively TRBD1 (6 bases). Per the germline V gene, CDR1 is SGHKS and CDR2 is YYEKEE (reference sequence). The CDR3 sequence is 16 residues long. V lost 4 bases, J lost 0 bases, and 14 bases lay in between. Variable domain in full (rest from reference TRBV5-5 and TRBJ1-3): DAGVTQSPTHLIKTRGQQVTLRCSPISGHKSVSWYQQVLGQGPQFIFQYYEKEERGRGNFPDRFSARQFPNYSSELNVNALLLGDSALYLCASSPGQKSSGNTIYFGEGSWLTVV.

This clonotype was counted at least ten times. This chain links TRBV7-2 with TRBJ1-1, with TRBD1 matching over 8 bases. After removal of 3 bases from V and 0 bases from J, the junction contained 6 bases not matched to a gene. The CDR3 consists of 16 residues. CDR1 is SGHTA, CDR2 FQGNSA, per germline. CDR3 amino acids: CASSLIRGRLNTEAFF. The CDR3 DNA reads TGTGCCAGCAGCTTGATCAGGGGGCGGCTGAACACTGAAGCTTTCTTT.

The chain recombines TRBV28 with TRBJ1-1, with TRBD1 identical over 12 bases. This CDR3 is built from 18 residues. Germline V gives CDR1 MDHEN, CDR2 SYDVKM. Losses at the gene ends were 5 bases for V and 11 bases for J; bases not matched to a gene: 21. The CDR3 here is CASSLGISGQGARSIAFF. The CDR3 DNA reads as TGTGCCAGCAGTCTCGGAATCTCGGGACAGGGGGCGCGGTCAATCGCTTTCTTT.

The CDR3 spells CASSRAARGEEQYF. CDR3 sequence (DNA): TGTGCCAGCAGCCGGGCGGCCAGGGGTGAGGAGCAGTACTTC. The V gene is TRBV7-6, the J gene TRBJ2-7; D may be TRBD1 (6 bases). V was trimmed by 5 bases and J by 7 bases, leaving 18 bases between them. The V gene's germline CDR1 is SGHVS and CDR2 FNYEAQ. CDR3 length equals 14 residues.

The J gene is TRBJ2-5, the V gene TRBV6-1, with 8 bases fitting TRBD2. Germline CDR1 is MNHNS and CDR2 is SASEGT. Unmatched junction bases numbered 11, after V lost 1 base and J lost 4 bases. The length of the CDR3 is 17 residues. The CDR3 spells CASSEGVGLGRGETQYF. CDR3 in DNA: TGTGCCAGCAGTGAAGGGGTGGGACTAGGGAGGGGAGAGACCCAGTACTTC.

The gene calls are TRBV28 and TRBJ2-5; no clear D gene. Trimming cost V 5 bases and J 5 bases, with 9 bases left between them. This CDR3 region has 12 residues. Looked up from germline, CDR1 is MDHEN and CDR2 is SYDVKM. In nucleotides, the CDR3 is TGTGCCAGCAGTCCTTCAATGGAGACCCAGTACTTC. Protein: CASSPSMETQYF.

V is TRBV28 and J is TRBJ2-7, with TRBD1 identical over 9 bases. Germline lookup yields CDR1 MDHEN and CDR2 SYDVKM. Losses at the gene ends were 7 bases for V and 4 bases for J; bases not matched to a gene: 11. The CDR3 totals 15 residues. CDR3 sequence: CASTYTGGSLYEQYF. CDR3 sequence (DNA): TGTGCCAGCACTTATACAGGGGGCTCTCTATACGAGCAGTACTTC.

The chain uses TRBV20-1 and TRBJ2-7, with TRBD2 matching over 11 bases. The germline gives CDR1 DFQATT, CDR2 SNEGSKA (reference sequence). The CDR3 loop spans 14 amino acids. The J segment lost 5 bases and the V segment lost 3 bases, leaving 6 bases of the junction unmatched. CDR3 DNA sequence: TGCAGTGCTAGTCCCCTAGCGGGAGGAGACGAGCAGTACTTC. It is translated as CSASPLAGGDEQYF.

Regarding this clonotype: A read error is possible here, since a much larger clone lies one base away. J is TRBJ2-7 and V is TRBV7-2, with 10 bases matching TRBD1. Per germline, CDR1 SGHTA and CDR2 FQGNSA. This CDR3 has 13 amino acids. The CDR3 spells CASSRQGAGGQHF. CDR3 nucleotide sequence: TGTGCCAGCAGCCGACAGGGGGCGGGTGGGCAGCACTTC.

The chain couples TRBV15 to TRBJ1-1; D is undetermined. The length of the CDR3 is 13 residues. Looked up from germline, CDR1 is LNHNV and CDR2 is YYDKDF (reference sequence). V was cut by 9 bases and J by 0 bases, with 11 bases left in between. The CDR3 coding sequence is TGTGCCACGCGGACGGATATGAACACTGAAGCTTTCTTT. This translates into CATRTDMNTEAFF. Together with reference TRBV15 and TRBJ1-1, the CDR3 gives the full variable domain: DAMVIQNPRYQVTQFGKPVTLSCSQTLNHNVMYWYQQKSSQAPKLLFHYYDKDFNNEADTPDNFQSRRPNTSFCFLDIRSPGLGDTAMYLCATRTDMNTEAFFGQGTRLTVV.

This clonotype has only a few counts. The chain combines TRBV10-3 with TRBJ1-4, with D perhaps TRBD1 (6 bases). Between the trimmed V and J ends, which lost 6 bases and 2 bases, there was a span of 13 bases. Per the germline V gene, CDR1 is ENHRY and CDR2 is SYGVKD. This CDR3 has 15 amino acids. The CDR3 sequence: CAISEQGGTNEKLFF. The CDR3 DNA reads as TGTGCCATCAGCGAACAGGGAGGGACTAATGAAAAACTGTTTTTT.

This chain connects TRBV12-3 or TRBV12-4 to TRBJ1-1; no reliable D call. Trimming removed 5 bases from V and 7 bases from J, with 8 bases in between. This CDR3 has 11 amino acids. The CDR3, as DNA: TGTGCCAGCAGTATGGGAAATGAAGCTTTCTTT. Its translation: CASSMGNEAFF.

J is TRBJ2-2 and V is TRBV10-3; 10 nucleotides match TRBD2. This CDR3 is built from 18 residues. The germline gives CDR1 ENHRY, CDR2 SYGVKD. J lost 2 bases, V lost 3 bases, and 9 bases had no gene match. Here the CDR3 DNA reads TGTGCCATCAGTGAAAGGCCGCTAGCGGGAGTCAACACCGGGGAGCTGTTTTTT. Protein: CAISERPLAGVNTGELFF.

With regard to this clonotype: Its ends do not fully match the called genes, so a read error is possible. CDR3 nucleotide sequence: TGTGCCAGCATCTTAGTGAGGGGTCGCACAGATACGCAGTATTTT. The encoded protein is CASILVRGRTDTQYF. The rearrangement links TRBV7-2 to TRBJ2-3, with D possibly being TRBD1 or TRBD2 (5 bases each). From germline, CDR1 is SGHTA and CDR2 FQGNSA. The CDR3 runs 15 residues.